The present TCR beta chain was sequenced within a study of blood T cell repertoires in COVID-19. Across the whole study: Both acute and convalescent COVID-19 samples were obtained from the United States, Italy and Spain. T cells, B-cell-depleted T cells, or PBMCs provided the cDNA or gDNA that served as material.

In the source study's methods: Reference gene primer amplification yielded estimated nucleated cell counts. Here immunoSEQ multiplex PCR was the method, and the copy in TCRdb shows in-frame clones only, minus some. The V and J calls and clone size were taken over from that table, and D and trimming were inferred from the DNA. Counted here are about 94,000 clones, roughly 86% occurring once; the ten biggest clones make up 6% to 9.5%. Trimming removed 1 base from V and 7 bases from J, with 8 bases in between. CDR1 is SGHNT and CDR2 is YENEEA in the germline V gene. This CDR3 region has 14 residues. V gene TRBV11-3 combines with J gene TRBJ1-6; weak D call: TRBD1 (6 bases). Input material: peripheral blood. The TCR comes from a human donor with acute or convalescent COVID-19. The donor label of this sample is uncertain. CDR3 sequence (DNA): TGTGCCAGCAGCTTAGGACAGGCCAATTCACCCCTCCACTTT. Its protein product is CASSLGQANSPLHF.